This note documents a single TCR beta chain sequence. The antigen remains unidentified. The CDR3 covers 16 residues. The V gene lost 3 bases and the J gene lost 2 bases, with 14 bases spanning the gap. Germline CDR1 reads LNHDA; CDR2 reads SQIVND (reference sequence). This entry belongs to a study of cytomegalovirus exposure and HLA in healthy donors. Study-wide findings and caveats: In a later analysis, TCR beta V- and J-gene trimming showed a link to a missense DCLRE1C variant.

13 Jbeta primers and 60 Vbeta primers were used for the PCR. Sequenced by immunoSEQ multiplex PCR; TCRdb stores in-frame clones only, minus some. The table shows 150,000 to 200,000 clones, with 80% occurring only once. The sequence came from a woman aged 45 to 65 in good health and CMV-seronegative. Material: PBMCs. V usage is TRBV19 and J usage is TRBJ1-5; maybe TRBD1 (5 bases). The CDR3 loop is CASSIRGTTGNQPQHF. Written as DNA, the CDR3 is TGTGCCAGTAGTATCCGAGGGACTACCGGCAATCAGCCCCAGCATTTT.